Each of the 19 T cell receptor beta chains below was sequenced from the same sample in a study of T cell clonotyping in hematopoietic cell transplantation (dated by TCRdb to the early 2020s). The receptor library was made with the immunoSEQ multiplex PCR assay. TCRdb holds this immuneACCESS table with in-frame rearrangements only. Some clones are missing; in checked studies, unresolved V genes explain under half, and the rest has no known cause. The sample table lists about 27,000 clones, under 97% of them with a count of one. 1.4% to 1.5% of the sample goes to the ten largest clones. The specimen sequenced was peripheral blood mononuclear cells. The receptors come from a man aged 50-60 years in good health. Some clones in this sample may be carry-over from other donors' samples.

This chain uses TRBV7-2 with TRBJ1-2, with D maybe TRBD1 (5 bases). CDR3 length equals 13 residues. Germline CDR1 is SGHTA and CDR2 is FQGNSA. V was cut by 3 bases and J by 8 bases, with 13 bases left in between. The DNA for the CDR3 is TGTGCCAGCAGCTTGGGACTCGTGGGGGGCTACACCTTC. It specifies CASSLGLVGGYTF.

V is TRBV6-1 and J is TRBJ1-4, with D possibly being TRBD1 (6 bases). The CDR3 has 17 residues. Germline V CDR1 and CDR2: MNHNS, SASEGT. Deletions cut 4 bases from V and 0 bases from J, with 15 bases between. The CDR3 DNA is TGTGCCAGCAGTGTAACTGGGACACCCTCAACTAATGAAAAACTGTTTTTT. Translated, it gives CASSVTGTPSTNEKLFF.

V is TRBV7-9 and J is TRBJ1-1, with 11 nucleotides matching TRBD1. V lost 8 bases, J lost 3 bases, and 11 bases stayed unmatched. Germline CDR1 SEHNR, CDR2 FQNEAQ (reference sequence). There are 16 residues in the CDR3. CDR3 sequence: CASGQDRGRRDTEAFF. As DNA, the CDR3 is TGTGCCAGCGGCCAGGACAGGGGGCGTCGGGACACTGAAGCTTTCTTT.

The rearrangement uses TRBV5-1 and TRBJ2-2; D tentatively fits TRBD1 or TRBD2 (6 bases each). The germline V and J ends were trimmed by 5 bases and 5 bases, with 13 bases remaining between them. The CDR3 has 14 amino acids. Germline CDR1 SGHRS, CDR2 YFSETQ. This chain's CDR3 is CASRPGDITGELFF. The CDR3 DNA follows: TGCGCCAGCAGGCCGGGGGACATTACCGGGGAGCTGTTTTTT.

The chain has TRBV4-3 and TRBJ1-4; D is unresolved. The length of the CDR3 is 12 residues. Germline CDR1 and CDR2: LGHNA and YSLEER. The V end was cut by 4 bases, the J end by 8 bases, with 8 bases between. As DNA, the CDR3 is TGCGCCAGCAGCCGAGCCAGGGAAAAACTGTTTTTT. Protein product: CASSRAREKLFF.

V and J are TRBV30 and TRBJ2-2; D not resolved. The ends were cut back, 0 bases at V and 5 bases at J, with 10 bases in the middle. Germline CDR1 reads GTSNPN; CDR2 reads SVGIG (reference sequence). The CDR3 consists of 14 residues. As DNA, the CDR3 is TGTGCCTGGAGTGTCGCGGCCTCTACCGGGGAGCTGTTTTTT. It yields the protein CAWSVAASTGELFF.

This sequence joins TRBV5-1 and TRBJ2-7; TRBD1 agrees at 7 bases. The CDR3 extends over 15 amino acids. V lost 5 bases to trimming and J lost 1 base; unmatched junction nucleotides: 9. The germline CDR1 and CDR2 sequences are SGHRS and YFSETQ. CDR3 DNA sequence: TGCGCCAGCAGACTCCCCCGACAGGGATCCTACGAGCAGTACTTC. Amino acid sequence: CASRLPRQGSYEQYF.

The chain combines TRBV30 with TRBJ1-2; TRBD1 might be the D (5 bases). Looked up from germline, CDR1 is GTSNPN and CDR2 is SVGIG (reference sequence). The CDR3 runs to 13 residues. V gave up 4 bases and J gave up 2 bases, with 11 bases separating them. CDR3 nucleotide sequence: TGTGCCTGGAACTATGGGGGGAACTATGGCTACACCTTC. Protein: CAWNYGGNYGYTF.

The V and J genes are TRBV29-1 and TRBJ1-1; D not resolved. V lost 7 bases, J lost 1 base, and 13 bases lay in between. There are 13 residues in the CDR3. Germline values: CDR1 SQVTM, CDR2 ANQGSEA. The CDR3 DNA sequence: TGCAGCGCTTTACGACAACCGAACACTGAAGCTTTCTTT. This sequence encodes CSALRQPNTEAFF.

The chain links TRBV5-1 to TRBJ1-1; possibly TRBD1 for D (5 bases). V lost 3 bases, J lost 5 bases, and 17 bases lay in between. CDR1 is SGHRS, CDR2 YFSETQ, per germline. This CDR3 contains 15 residues. Here the CDR3 reads CASSSPGRVGTEAFF. The CDR3 DNA reads TGCGCCAGCAGCTCCCCCGGCAGGGTGGGAACTGAAGCTTTCTTT.

The chain employs TRBV5-1 and TRBJ2-7, with D perhaps matching TRBD1 (6 bases). Per the germline V gene, CDR1 is SGHRS and CDR2 is YFSETQ. V dropped 4 bases and J dropped 3 bases, with 11 bases sitting between them. The CDR3 spans 13 residues. The CDR3 protein is CASSASTGYEQYF. The CDR3 bases are TGCGCCAGCAGCGCCTCGACAGGCTACGAGCAGTACTTC.

Written as DNA, the CDR3 is TGTGCCAGCTCACCAAAACAGGCAGGATCTGGAAACACCATATATTTT. Amino acids: CASSPKQAGSGNTIYF. The V call is TRBV18, the J call TRBJ1-3; weak D call: TRBD1 (5 bases). The germline gives CDR1 KGHSH, CDR2 LQKENI. The CDR3 consists of 16 residues. The V gene lost 2 bases and the J gene lost 1 base, with 12 bases spanning the gap.

In DNA form, the CDR3 reads TGTGCCTGGAGTGTGTATGGGTCAGGCAATCAGCCCCAGCATTTT. Amino acid sequence: CAWSVYGSGNQPQHF. The rearrangement uses TRBV30 and TRBJ1-5; D is ambiguous. From germline, CDR1 is GTSNPN and CDR2 SVGIG (reference sequence). V was trimmed by 0 bases and J by 2 bases, leaving 11 bases between them. This CDR3 is built from 15 residues.

The genes are TRBV30 and TRBJ1-5; TRBD1 matches 7 bases. The germline CDR1 and CDR2 sequences are GTSNPN and SVGIG (reference sequence). The J segment lost 2 bases and the V segment lost 4 bases, leaving 5 bases of the junction unmatched. This CDR3 spans 14 amino acids. The CDR3 is CAWTRDRGNQPQHF. The CDR3 coding sequence is TGTGCCTGGACCCGTGACAGGGGCAATCAGCCCCAGCATTTT.

This chain uses TRBV30 with TRBJ2-3; 15 nucleotides match TRBD2. The trim removed 4 bases at V and 0 bases at J, leaving 8 bases unmatched. CDR3 size: 18 residues. Looked up from germline, CDR1 is GTSNPN and CDR2 is SVGIG (reference sequence). CDR3 sequence (DNA): TGTGCCTGGAAGAAACCGGGACTAGCGGGGGGTAGCACAGATACGCAGTATTTT. Amino acid sequence: CAWKKPGLAGGSTDTQYF.

This clone turned up a few times. The chain recombines TRBV27 with TRBJ2-2, with a tentative D call TRBD2 (5 bases). V lost 6 bases to trimming and J lost 2 bases, with 10 bases between them. Per the germline V gene, CDR1 is MNHEY and CDR2 is SMNVEV (reference sequence). The CDR3 is made up of 14 amino acids. In DNA, the CDR3 is TGTGCCAGCAGGAGGGCGGTTAACACCGGGGAGCTGTTTTTT. It yields the protein CASRRAVNTGELFF.

The chain carries TRBV6-5 and TRBJ1-2; the match to TRBD1 covers 9 bases. CDR3 length: 13 amino acids. The germline CDR1 and CDR2 sequences are MNHEY and SVGAGI. With V trimmed by 4 bases and J by 7 bases, 4 bases remained unmatched. CDR3 loop: CASSSQGAGGYTF. CDR3 DNA sequence: TGTGCCAGCAGTTCACAGGGGGCTGGTGGCTACACCTTC.

The chain joins TRBV18 to TRBJ1-6, with TRBD1 matching over 7 bases. The V gene end was trimmed by 3 bases and the J gene end by 5 bases; junction bases not matched to a gene: 7. This CDR3 has 16 amino acids. The V gene's germline CDR1 is KGHSH and CDR2 LQKENI. CDR3 nucleotide sequence: TGTGCCAGCTCACCTAACAGGGGCCTAAATAATTCACCCCTCCACTTT. Translation: CASSPNRGLNNSPLHF.

The chain recombines TRBV30 with TRBJ1-2; D possibly corresponds to TRBD1 (5 bases). This CDR3 contains 13 residues. V was trimmed by 5 bases and J by 8 bases, leaving 18 bases between them. The germline V gene has CDR1 GTSNPN and CDR2 SVGIG (reference sequence). The DNA of the CDR3 is TGTGCCTGGTTCAAAGGGGCGACTACGGGCTACACCTTC. Translated: CAWFKGATTGYTF.